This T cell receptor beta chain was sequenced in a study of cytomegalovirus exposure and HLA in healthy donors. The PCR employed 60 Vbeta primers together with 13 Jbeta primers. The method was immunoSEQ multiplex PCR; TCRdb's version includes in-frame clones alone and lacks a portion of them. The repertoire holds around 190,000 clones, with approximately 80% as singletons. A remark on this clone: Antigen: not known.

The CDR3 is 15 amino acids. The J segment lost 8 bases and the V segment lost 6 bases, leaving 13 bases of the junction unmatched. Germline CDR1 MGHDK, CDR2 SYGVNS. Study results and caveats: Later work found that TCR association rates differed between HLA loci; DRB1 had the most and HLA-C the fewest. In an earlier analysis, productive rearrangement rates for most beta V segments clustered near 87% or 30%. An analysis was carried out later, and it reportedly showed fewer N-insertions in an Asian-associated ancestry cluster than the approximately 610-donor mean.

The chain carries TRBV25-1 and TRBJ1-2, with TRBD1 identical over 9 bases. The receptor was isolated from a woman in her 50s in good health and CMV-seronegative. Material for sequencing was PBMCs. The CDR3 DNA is TGTGCCAGCAGAGGACCGGGACAGGGTCCCTGGGGCTACACCTTC. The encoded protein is CASRGPGQGPWGYTF.